The 12 T cell receptor beta chains below were found in one sample sequenced in a study of blood T cell repertoires in COVID-19. The method was immunoSEQ multiplex PCR; TCRdb's version includes in-frame clones alone and lacks a portion of them. The data show roughly 60,000 clones, with about four fifths seen just once and roughly 3.6% held by the top ten. Sequencing used peripheral blood. The origin of the receptors is a woman aged 80 or over with acute or convalescent COVID-19.

This chain links TRBV7-9 with TRBJ1-2; 10 nucleotides agree with TRBD1. Germline loops: CDR1 SEHNR, CDR2 FQNEAQ (reference sequence). This CDR3 is 14 amino acids long. V trimming: 3 bases; J trimming: 3 bases; junction bases outside the gene matches: 1. The CDR3 nucleotides read TGTGCCAGCAGCTTCGGGACAGGGGACTATGGCTACACCTTC. Translating it yields CASSFGTGDYGYTF.

V gene TRBV27 combines with J gene TRBJ2-3; 13 nucleotides align to TRBD2. J gave up 8 bases and V 2 bases, and 7 bases lay outside the gene matches. This CDR3 is built from 16 residues. Per germline, CDR1 MNHEY and CDR2 SMNVEV (reference sequence). DNA of the CDR3: TGTGCCAGCAGTTTAAAAGGACTAGCGGGAGAGGGTACGCAGTATTTT. It encodes CASSLKGLAGEGTQYF.

The rearrangement joins TRBV6-5 to TRBJ1-1; 7 bases are shared with TRBD1. Trimming at V came to 4 bases and at J to 7 bases, leaving 9 bases not matched to a gene. The CDR3 covers 14 residues. Germline V lookup: CDR1 MNHEY, CDR2 SVGAGI. Written as DNA, the CDR3 is TGTGCCAGCAGTTTCACAGGGGCACGTGATGAAGCTTTCTTT. Its protein product is CASSFTGARDEAFF.

This chain connects TRBV5-1 to TRBJ2-1; D may be TRBD2 (6 bases). The CDR3 is 14 amino acids. V lost 6 bases to trimming and J lost 10 bases, with 20 bases between them. Per the germline V gene, CDR1 is SGHRS and CDR2 is YFSETQ. In DNA, the CDR3 is TGCGCCAGCAAAAGACGGGAGCATGGTCAGGAGCAGTTCTTC. Its protein product is CASKRREHGQEQFF.

This chain uses TRBV3-1 (or the pseudogene TRBV3-2) with TRBJ1-2; 7 bases map to TRBD1. CDR1 is LGHDT, CDR2 YNNKEL, per germline (reference sequence). V lost 4 bases to trimming and J lost 3 bases; unmatched junction nucleotides: 8. This CDR3 is 15 amino acids long. The CDR3 here is CASSRKGARDYGYTF. The CDR3 DNA reads TGTGCCAGCAGCCGAAAGGGGGCACGGGACTATGGCTACACCTTC.

This clone was recorded once. The gene calls are TRBV3-1 (or the pseudogene TRBV3-2) and TRBJ1-5; 9 positions agree with TRBD1. V shed 3 bases and J 11 bases; nucleotides not matched to a gene: 14. The CDR3 is 16 residues long. Germline CDR1 LGHDT, CDR2 YNNKEL (reference sequence). The CDR3 DNA sequence: TGTGCCAGCAGCCAGTTCCCCGACAGGGGGAAATCAGCCCAGCATTTT. As protein: CASSQFPDRGKSAQHF.

This clone has a single count. The chain employs TRBV13 and TRBJ2-7; 10 bases are shared with TRBD1. This CDR3 has 16 residues. The V gene end was trimmed by 5 bases and the J gene end by 2 bases; junction bases not matched to a gene: 9. Germline lookup yields CDR1 PRHDT and CDR2 FYEKMQ (reference sequence). CDR3 loop: CASSRDRGPSPYEQYF. CDR3 sequence (DNA): TGTGCCAGCAGCCGTGACAGGGGGCCATCCCCCTACGAGCAGTACTTC.

This clone showed up just a few times. The genes are TRBV12-3 or TRBV12-4 and TRBJ1-1; tentative D call: TRBD1 (6 bases). Trimming left V 3 bases short and J 6 bases short, with 8 bases between. The CDR3 totals 12 residues. The CDR3 DNA sequence: TGTGCCAGCAGTTTTGGGGGCGCTGAAGCTTTCTTT. Protein sequence: CASSFGGAEAFF.

The chain is built from TRBV27 and TRBJ2-6; D is possibly TRBD1 (6 bases). Germline V gene lookup returns CDR1 MNHEY and CDR2 SMNVEV (reference sequence). With 5 bases removed from V and 2 bases from J, the gap between germline ends came to 10 bases. The CDR3 contains 15 residues. CDR3 coding DNA: TGTGCCAGCAGTAGACCAGGGGCTGGGGCCAACGTCCTGACTTTC. Protein: CASSRPGAGANVLTF. The full variable domain, completed using reference TRBV27 and TRBJ2-6, is EAQVTQNPRYLITVTGKKLTVTCSQNMNHEYMSWYRQDPGLGLRQIYYSMNVEVTDKGDVPEGYKVSRKEKRNFPLILESPSPNQTSLYFCASSRPGAGANVLTFGAGSRLTVL.

V is TRBV2 and J is TRBJ2-5; no definite D call. V lost 0 bases, J lost 4 bases, and 9 bases lay in between. Germline V gene lookup returns CDR1 SNHLY and CDR2 FYNNEI. This CDR3 is built from 14 residues. Here the CDR3 DNA reads TGTGCCAGCAGTGAAGCGCGCGCCTCAGAGACCCAGTACTTC. Encoded protein: CASSEARASETQYF.

V is TRBV27 and J is TRBJ1-1, with 7 nucleotides matching TRBD1. The CDR3 runs 15 residues. The ends lost 5 bases at V and 4 bases at J; junction bases unmatched: 10. Germline loops: CDR1 MNHEY, CDR2 SMNVEV (reference sequence). CDR3 sequence: CASSPGDRPTTEAFF. CDR3 coding DNA: TGTGCCAGCAGTCCTGGGGACAGACCGACCACTGAAGCTTTCTTT.

The genes are TRBV30 and TRBJ1-1, with TRBD1 matching 7 bases. This CDR3 has 14 residues. Trimming at V came to 4 bases and at J to 5 bases, leaving 10 bases not matched to a gene. The germline gives CDR1 GTSNPN, CDR2 SVGIG (reference sequence). The CDR3 loop is CAWIEKTGPTEAFF. DNA of the CDR3: TGTGCCTGGATTGAGAAGACAGGGCCAACTGAAGCTTTCTTT.